This TCR beta chain was recovered during a study of T cells in localized non-small cell lung cancer. Trimming pared 4 bases from V and 11 bases from J, leaving 14 bases between. Germline V lookup: CDR1 MNHNY, CDR2 SVGAGI (reference sequence). The length of the CDR3 is 12 residues. About this clone: The target antigen is unknown.

Study-wide points: Sequence data derive from only one tumor region, so heterogeneity remains possible.

Only in-frame clones appear in the TCRdb table, and some are missing; sequencing was by immunoSEQ multiplex PCR. The sample yields roughly 25,000 clones, roughly four fifths seen once. This receptor was taken from a man aged 40 to 75 with stage II lung adenocarcinoma. The starting material was PBMCs, obtained before any cancer treatment. This sequence joins TRBV6-6 and TRBJ1-1; D unclear. Here the CDR3 DNA reads TGTGCCAGCAGTTTCTCCAGGCTCGCCGCTTTCTTT. It yields the protein CASSFSRLAAFF.